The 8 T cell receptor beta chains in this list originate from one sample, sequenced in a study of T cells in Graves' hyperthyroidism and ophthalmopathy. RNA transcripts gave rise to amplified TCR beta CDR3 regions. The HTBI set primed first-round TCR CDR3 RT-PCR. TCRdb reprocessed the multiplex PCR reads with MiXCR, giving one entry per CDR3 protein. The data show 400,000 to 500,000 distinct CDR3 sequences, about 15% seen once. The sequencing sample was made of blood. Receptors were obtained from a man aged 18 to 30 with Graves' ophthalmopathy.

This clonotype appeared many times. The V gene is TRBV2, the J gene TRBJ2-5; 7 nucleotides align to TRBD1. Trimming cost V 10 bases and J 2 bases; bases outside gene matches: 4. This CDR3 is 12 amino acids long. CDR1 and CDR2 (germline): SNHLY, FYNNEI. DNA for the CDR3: TGTGCCATTCGGACAGGACAAGAGACCCAGTACTTC. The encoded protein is CAIRTGQETQYF.

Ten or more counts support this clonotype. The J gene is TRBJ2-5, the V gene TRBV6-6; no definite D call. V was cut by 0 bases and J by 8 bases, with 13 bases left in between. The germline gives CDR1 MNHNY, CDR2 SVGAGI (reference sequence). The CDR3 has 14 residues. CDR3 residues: CASSYSSAKGTQYF. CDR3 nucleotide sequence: TGTGCCAGCAGTTACTCGAGTGCAAAGGGTACCCAGTACTTC.

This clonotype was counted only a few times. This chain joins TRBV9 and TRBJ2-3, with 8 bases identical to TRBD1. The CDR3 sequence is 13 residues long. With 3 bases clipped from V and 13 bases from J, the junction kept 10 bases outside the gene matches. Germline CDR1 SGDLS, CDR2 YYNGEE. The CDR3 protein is CASSAITPGQEYF. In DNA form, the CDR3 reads TGTGCCAGCAGCGCTATAACCCCGGGACAGGAGTATTTT.

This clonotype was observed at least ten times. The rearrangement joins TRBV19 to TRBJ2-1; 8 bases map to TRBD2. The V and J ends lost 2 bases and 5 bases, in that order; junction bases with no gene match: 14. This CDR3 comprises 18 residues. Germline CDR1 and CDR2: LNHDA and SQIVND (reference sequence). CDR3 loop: CASSIPTSSSGRHNEQFF. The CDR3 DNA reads TGTGCCAGTAGTATACCAACTAGCTCTAGCGGGCGGCACAATGAGCAGTTCTTC.

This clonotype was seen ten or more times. As DNA, the CDR3 is TGTGCCTGCTCGACGGGAGGGGAGCAGTACTTC. Its protein is CACSTGGEQYF. This chain uses TRBV30 with TRBJ2-7, with 8 bases aligning to TRBD2. This CDR3 comprises 11 residues. Germline CDR1 GTSNPN, CDR2 SVGIG (reference sequence). V was pared by 6 bases and J by 7 bases, with 5 bases of the junction left unmatched.

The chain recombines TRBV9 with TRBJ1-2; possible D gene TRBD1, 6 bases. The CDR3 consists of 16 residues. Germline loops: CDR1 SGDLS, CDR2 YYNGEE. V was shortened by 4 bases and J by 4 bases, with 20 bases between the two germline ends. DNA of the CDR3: TGTGCCAGCAGCTCCCAATCCGGGGGGGCCGGCTATGGCTACACCTTC. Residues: CASSSQSGGAGYGYTF. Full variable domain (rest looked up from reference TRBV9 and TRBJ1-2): DSGVTQTPKHLITATGQRVTLRCSPRSGDLSVYWYQQSLDQGLQFLIQYYNGEERAKGNILERFSAQQFPDLHSELNLSSLELGDSALYFCASSSQSGGAGYGYTFGSGTRLTVV.

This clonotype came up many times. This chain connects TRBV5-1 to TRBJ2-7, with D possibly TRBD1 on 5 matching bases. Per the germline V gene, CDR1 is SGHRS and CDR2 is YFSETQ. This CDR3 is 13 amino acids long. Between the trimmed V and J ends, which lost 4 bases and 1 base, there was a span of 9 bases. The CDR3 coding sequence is TGCGCCAGCAGCATTAGACAGTCCTACGAGCAGTACTTC. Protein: CASSIRQSYEQYF.

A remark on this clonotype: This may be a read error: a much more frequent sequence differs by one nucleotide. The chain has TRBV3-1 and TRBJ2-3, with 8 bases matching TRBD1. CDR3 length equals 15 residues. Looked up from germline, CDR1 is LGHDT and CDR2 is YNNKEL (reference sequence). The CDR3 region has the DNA TGTGCCGGCAGCTTAGGACCTCCAGGGGGCGATACGCAGTATTTT. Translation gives CAGSLGPPGGDTQYF.